This TCR beta chain stems from a study of blood T cell repertoires in COVID-19. Study information: Acute and convalescent COVID-19 specimens originated in the United States, Italy and Spain. PBMCs, B-cell-depleted T cells, or T cells provided the cDNA or gDNA that made up the material.

The V and J ends lost 4 bases and 12 bases, in that order; junction bases with no gene match: 11. Germline V gene lookup returns CDR1 SGDLS and CDR2 YYNGEE. The CDR3 is 15 amino acids. Per the original data handling: Amplification with reference gene primers provided the estimates of nucleated cell counts. TCRdb's copy holds only in-frame clones and misses some; the assay was immunoSEQ multiplex PCR. That table furnishes V, J and clone size, whereas the DNA furnished D and trimming. The sample yields hundreds of thousands of clones, 87% seen once. The TCR comes from a woman aged 18-30 years who had recovered from COVID-19. J is TRBJ2-1 and V is TRBV9, with 12 bases aligning to TRBD2. Sequenced material: peripheral blood. CDR3 region: CASSLEGLAGGGQFF. The CDR3 DNA is TGTGCCAGCAGCCTAGAAGGCCTAGCGGGAGGGGGGCAGTTCTTC.